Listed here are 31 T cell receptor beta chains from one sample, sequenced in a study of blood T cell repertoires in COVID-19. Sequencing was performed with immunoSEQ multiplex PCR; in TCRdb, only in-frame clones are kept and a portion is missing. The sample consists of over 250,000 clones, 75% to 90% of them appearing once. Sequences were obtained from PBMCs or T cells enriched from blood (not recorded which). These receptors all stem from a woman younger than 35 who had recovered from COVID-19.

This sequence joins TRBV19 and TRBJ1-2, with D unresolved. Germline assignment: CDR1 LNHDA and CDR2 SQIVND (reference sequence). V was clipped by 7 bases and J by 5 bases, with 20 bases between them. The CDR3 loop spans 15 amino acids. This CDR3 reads CASKSYGSPEYGYTF. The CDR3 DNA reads TGTGCCAGTAAGAGTTACGGGTCCCCGGAGTATGGCTACACCTTC.

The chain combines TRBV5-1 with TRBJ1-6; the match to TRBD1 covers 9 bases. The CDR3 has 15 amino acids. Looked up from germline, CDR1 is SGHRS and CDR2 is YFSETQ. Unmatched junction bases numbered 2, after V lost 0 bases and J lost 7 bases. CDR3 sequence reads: CASSLGTGANSPLHF. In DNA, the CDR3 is TGCGCCAGCAGCTTGGGGACAGGGGCAAATTCACCCCTCCACTTT.

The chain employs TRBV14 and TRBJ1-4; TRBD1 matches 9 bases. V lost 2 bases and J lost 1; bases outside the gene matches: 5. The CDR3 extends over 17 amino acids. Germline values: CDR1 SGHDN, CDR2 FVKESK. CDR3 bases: TGTGCCAGCAGCCAAATACAGGGGGCAAGAACTAATGAAAAACTGTTTTTT. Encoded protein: CASSQIQGARTNEKLFF.

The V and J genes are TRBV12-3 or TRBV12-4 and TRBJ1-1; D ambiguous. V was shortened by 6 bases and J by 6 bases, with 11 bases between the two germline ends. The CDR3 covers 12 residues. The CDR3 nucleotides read TGTGCCAGCAGCGCCTATTCACCTGAAGCTTTCTTT. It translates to CASSAYSPEAFF.

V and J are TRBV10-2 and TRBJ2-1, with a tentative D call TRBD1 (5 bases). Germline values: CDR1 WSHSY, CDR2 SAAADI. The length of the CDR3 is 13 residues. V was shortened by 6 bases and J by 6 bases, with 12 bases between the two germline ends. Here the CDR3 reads CASRPGAINEQFF. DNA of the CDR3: TGCGCCAGCAGGCCTGGGGCAATCAATGAGCAGTTCTTC.

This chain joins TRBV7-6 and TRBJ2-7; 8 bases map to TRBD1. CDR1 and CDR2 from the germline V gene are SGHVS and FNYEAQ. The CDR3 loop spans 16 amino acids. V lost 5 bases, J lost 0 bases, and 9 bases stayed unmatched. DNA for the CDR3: TGTGCCAGCAGCCCAGGGACAGGAAAGACCTCCTACGAGCAGTACTTC. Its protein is CASSPGTGKTSYEQYF.

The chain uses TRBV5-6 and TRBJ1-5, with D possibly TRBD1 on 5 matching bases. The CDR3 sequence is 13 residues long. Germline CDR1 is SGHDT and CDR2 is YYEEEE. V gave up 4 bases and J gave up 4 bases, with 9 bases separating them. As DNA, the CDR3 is TGTGCCAGCAGCCCGGGGGGGAATCAGCCCCAGCATTTT. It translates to CASSPGGNQPQHF. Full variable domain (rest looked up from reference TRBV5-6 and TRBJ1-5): DAGVTQSPTHLIKTRGQQVTLRCSPKSGHDTVSWYQQALGQGPQFIFQYYEEEERQRGNFPDRFSGHQFPNYSSELNVNALLLGDSALYLCASSPGGNQPQHFGDGTRLSIL.

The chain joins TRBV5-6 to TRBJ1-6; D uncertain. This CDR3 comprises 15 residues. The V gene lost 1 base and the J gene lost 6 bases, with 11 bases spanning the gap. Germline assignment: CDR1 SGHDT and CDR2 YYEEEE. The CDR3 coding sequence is TGTGCCAGCAGCTTGTACGCCGGAGGTAATTCACCCCTCCACTTT. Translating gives CASSLYAGGNSPLHF.

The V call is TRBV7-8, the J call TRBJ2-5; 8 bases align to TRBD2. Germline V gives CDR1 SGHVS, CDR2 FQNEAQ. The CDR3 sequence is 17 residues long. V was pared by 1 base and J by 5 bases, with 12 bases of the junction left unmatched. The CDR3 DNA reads TGTGCCAGCAGCTTAGGACGGGGGGGCAGGGAGGTGGAGACCCAGTACTTC. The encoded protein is CASSLGRGGREVETQYF.

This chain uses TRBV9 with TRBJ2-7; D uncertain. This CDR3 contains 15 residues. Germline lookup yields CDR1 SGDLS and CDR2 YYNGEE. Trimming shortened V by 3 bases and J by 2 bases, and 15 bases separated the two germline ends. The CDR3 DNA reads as TGTGCCAGCAGCGCGCGGCTTGGTTCGACCTACGAGCAGTACTTC. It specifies CASSARLGSTYEQYF.

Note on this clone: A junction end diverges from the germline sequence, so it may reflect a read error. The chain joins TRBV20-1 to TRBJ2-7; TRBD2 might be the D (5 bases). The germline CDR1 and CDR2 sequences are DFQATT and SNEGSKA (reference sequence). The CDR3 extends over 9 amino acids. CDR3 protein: CSASEGSRF. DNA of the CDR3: TGCAGTGCTAGCGAGGGTTCACGCTTC.

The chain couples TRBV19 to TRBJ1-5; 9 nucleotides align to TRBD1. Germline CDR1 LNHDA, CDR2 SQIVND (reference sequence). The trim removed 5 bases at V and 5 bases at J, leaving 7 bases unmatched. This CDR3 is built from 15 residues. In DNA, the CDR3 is TGTGCCAGTAGTCCTACAGGGGGCGCCTATCAGCCCCAGCATTTT. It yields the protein CASSPTGGAYQPQHF.

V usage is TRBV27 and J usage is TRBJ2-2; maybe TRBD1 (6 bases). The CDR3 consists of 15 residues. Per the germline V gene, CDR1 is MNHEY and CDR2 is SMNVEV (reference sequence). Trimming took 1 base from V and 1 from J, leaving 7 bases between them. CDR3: CASSLWGQNTGELFF. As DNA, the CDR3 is TGTGCCAGCAGTTTATGGGGACAGAACACCGGGGAGCTGTTTTTT.

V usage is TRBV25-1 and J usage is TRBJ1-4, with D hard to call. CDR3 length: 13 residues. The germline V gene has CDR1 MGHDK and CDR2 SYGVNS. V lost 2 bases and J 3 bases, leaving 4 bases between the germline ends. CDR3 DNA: TGTGCCAGCAGTGAACTTTCTAATGAAAAACTGTTTTTT. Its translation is CASSELSNEKLFF.

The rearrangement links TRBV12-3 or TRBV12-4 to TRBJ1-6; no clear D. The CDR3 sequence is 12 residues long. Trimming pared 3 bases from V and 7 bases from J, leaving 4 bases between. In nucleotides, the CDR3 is TGTGCCAGCAGTTTCCTCAATTCACCCCTCCACTTT. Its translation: CASSFLNSPLHF.

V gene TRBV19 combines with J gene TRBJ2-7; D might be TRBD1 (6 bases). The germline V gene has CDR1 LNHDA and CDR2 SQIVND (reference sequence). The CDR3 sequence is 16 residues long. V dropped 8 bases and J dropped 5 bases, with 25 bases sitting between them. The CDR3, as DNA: TGTGCCAGTTCACTCCGCGGCAGGGGAGACTCGGACGAGCAGTACTTC. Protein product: CASSLRGRGDSDEQYF. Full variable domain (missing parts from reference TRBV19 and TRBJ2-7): DGGITQSPKYLFRKEGQNVTLSCEQNLNHDAMYWYRQDPGQGLRLIYYSQIVNDFQKGDIAEGYSVSREKKESFPLTVTSAQKNPTAFYLCASSLRGRGDSDEQYFGPGTRLTVT.

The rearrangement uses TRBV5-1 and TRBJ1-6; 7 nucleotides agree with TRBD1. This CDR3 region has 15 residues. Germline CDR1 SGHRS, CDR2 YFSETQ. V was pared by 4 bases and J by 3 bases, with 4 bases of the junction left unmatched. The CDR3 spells CASSLGTDYNSPLHF. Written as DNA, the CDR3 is TGCGCCAGCAGCCTCGGGACAGACTATAATTCACCCCTCCACTTT. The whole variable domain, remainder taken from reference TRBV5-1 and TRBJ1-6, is KAGVTQTPRYLIKTRGQQVTLSCSPISGHRSVSWYQQTPGQGLQFLFEYFSETQRNKGNFPGRFSGRQFSNSRSEMNVSTLELGDSALYLCASSLGTDYNSPLHFGNGTRLTVT.

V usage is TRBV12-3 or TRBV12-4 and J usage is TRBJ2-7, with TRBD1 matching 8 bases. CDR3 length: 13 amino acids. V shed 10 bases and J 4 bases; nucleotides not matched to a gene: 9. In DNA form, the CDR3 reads TGTGCCACCCGGCAGGGGGCGGCGTACGAGCAGTACTTC. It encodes CATRQGAAYEQYF.

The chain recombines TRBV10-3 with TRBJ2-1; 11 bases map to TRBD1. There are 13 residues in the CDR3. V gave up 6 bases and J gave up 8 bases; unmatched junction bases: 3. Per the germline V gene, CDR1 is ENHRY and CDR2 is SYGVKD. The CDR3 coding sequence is TGTGCCATCAGGGACAGGGGGCTGGATGAGCAGTTCTTC. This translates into CAIRDRGLDEQFF.

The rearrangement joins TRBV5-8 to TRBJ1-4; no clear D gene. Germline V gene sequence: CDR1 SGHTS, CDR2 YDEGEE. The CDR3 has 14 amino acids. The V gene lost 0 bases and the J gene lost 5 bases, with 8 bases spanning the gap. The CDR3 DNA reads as TGTGCCAGCAGCTTGGTTAGGAGCAATGAAAAACTGTTTTTT. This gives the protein CASSLVRSNEKLFF. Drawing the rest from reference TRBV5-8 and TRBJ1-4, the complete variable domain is EAGVTQSPTHLIKTRGQQATLRCSPISGHTSVYWYQQALGLGLQFLLWYDEGEERNRGNFPPRFSGRQFPNYSSELNVNALELEDSALYLCASSLVRSNEKLFFGSGTQLSVL.

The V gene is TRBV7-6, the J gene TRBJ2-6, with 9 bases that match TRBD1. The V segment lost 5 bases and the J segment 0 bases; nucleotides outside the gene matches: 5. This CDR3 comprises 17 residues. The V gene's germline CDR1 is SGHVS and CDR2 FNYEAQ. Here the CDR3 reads CASSTGQGHSGANVLTF. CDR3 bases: TGTGCCAGCAGCACCGGACAGGGGCACTCTGGGGCCAACGTCCTGACTTTC.

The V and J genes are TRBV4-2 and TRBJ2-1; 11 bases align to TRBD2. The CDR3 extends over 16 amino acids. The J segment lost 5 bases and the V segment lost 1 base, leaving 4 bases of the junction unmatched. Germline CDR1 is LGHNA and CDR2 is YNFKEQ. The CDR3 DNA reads TGTGCCAGCAGCCAAGTCGGGACTAGCGGTGACAATGAGCAGTTCTTC. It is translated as CASSQVGTSGDNEQFF.

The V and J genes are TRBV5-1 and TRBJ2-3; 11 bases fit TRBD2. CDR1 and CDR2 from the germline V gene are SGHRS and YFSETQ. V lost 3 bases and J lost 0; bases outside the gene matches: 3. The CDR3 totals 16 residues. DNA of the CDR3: TGCGCCAGCAGCTACTTAGCGGGGGGGAGCACAGATACGCAGTATTTT. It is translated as CASSYLAGGSTDTQYF.

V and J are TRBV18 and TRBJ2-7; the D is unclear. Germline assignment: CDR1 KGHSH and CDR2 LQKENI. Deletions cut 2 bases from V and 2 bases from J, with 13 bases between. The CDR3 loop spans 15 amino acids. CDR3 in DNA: TGTGCCAGCTCACCAGACAACCCTGAGACCTACGAGCAGTACTTC. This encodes CASSPDNPETYEQYF.

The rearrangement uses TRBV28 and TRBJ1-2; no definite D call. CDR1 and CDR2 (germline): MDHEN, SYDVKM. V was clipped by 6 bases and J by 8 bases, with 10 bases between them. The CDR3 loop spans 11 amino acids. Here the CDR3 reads CASSLGRGYTF. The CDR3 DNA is TGTGCCAGCAGCTTAGGGAGGGGCTACACCTTC.

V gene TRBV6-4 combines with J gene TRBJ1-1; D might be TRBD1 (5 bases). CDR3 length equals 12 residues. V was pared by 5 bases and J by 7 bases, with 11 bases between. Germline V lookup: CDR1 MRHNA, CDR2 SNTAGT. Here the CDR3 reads CASSTTGGEAFF. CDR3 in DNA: TGTGCCAGCAGTACAACCGGGGGTGAAGCTTTCTTT.

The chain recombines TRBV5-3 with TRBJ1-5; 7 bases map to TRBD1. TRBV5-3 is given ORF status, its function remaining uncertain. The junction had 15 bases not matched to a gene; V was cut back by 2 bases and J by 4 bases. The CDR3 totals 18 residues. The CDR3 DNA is TGTGCCAGAAGCTTCGTTCACCGACCGACAGGGTGGAATCAGCCCCAGCATTTT. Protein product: CARSFVHRPTGWNQPQHF.

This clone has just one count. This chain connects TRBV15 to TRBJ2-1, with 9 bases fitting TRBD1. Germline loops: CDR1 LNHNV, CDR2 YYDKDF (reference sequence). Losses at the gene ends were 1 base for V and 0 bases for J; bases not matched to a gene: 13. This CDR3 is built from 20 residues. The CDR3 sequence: CATSRVRTGVSGSSYNEQFF. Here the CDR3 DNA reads TGTGCCACCAGCAGAGTTCGGACAGGGGTTTCGGGAAGCTCCTACAATGAGCAGTTCTTC.

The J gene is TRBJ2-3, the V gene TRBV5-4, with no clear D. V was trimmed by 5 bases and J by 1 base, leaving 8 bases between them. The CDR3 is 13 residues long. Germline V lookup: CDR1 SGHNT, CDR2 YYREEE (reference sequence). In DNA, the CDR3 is TGTGCCAGCAGTCAACGGGGCACAGATACGCAGTATTTT. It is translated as CASSQRGTDTQYF.

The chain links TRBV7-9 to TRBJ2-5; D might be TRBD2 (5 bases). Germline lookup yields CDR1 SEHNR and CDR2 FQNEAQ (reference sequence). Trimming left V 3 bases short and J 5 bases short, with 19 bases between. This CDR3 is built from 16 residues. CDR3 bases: TGTGCCAGCAGCTTCCGAGGGCGGTCGACCGGGGAGACCCAGTACTTC. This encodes CASSFRGRSTGETQYF.

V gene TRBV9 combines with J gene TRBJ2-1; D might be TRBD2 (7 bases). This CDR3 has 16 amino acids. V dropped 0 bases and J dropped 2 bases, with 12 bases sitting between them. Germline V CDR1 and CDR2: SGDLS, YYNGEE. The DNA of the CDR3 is TGTGCCAGCAGCGTAGTGGGGGGGGCACCCTACAATGAGCAGTTCTTC. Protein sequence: CASSVVGGAPYNEQFF. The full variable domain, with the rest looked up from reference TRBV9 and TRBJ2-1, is DSGVTQTPKHLITATGQRVTLRCSPRSGDLSVYWYQQSLDQGLQFLIQYYNGEERAKGNILERFSAQQFPDLHSELNLSSLELGDSALYFCASSVVGGAPYNEQFFGPGTRLTVL.